This section outlines one TCR beta chain sequence together with its context. The sample originates from a study of OX40 agonist ivuxolimab in advanced cancers. TCRdb keeps only in-frame clones here, not all; method: immunoSEQ multiplex PCR. The top ten clones hold about 0.7% of a sample with about 64,000 clones, about 85% of them seen once. Specimen: CD4+ or CD8+ T cells sorted from blood, collected in a trial of the OX40 agonist ivuxolimab. This sequence originates from an adult with an advanced solid tumor such as melanoma, head and neck, liver or kidney cancer.

CDR3 nucleotides: TGTGCCAGCAGTCGGGACAGGGAGTATGGAAACACCATATATTTT. This translates into CASSRDREYGNTIYF. The rearrangement joins TRBV6-5 to TRBJ1-3, with TRBD1 matching over 9 bases. CDR1 is MNHEY and CDR2 is SVGAGI in the germline V gene. This CDR3 is built from 15 residues. Losses at the gene ends were 5 bases for V and 3 bases for J; bases not matched to a gene: 5.